The TCR beta chain described here comes from a study of vaccination and CD4 T cells after COVID-19. Looking at the study overall: The cells in question were stimulated using overlapping spike peptides derived from SARS-CoV-2, HCoV-NL63, HCoV-OC43 and HCoV-229E. Whole-study findings and limits: Looking at convalescent patients, a median approximately 88% of reactive clones were present only post-vaccination.

This CDR3 has 17 residues. J gave up 1 base and V 0 bases, and 5 bases lay outside the gene matches. Germline V gene data show CDR1 as DFQATT and CDR2 as SNEGSKA (reference sequence). Remarks on this clonotype: Its target is unknown.

Documented treatment: approximately 11-day PBMC culture with coronavirus spike peptide pools or control peptides (ViraFEST assay). Oncomine TCR Beta short-read sequencing was applied to DNA from cultured CD4+ T cells. TCRdb re-called the PCR reads with MiXCR, one entry per CDR3 protein. The data show over 15,000 distinct CDR3 sequences, with approximately 77% seen just once and over 8.5% held by the top ten. This chain links TRBV20-1 with TRBJ2-1, with 11 nucleotides matching TRBD2. This TCR derives from a human donor who received a COVID-19 vaccine. This sample comprised CD4+ T cells from blood, cultured in vitro, obtained after SARS-CoV-2 vaccination. CDR3 nucleotide sequence: TGCAGTGCTAGAGACGTAGCGGGGGGGCTTTCCTACAATGAGCAGTTCTTC. Translated: CSARDVAGGLSYNEQFF.